This T cell receptor (beta chain) was recovered during a study of graft-versus-host responses after intestinal transplantation. In the study overall: Among the recipients, transplants were multivisceral, liver-intestinal, or isolated intestinal.

Sequenced by immunoSEQ multiplex PCR; TCRdb stores in-frame clones only, minus some. The table shows roughly 20,000 clones, with about 65% occurring only once. This clone was counted between two and nine times. The graft tissue was processed, and this released both intraepithelial and lamina propria lymphocytes. CDR3 length: 16 amino acids. Trimming left V 0 bases short and J 8 bases short, with 17 bases between. CDR1 LGHNA and CDR2 YNFKEQ come from the germline V gene. The origin of this receptor is a human patient who received an intestinal transplant, so some T cells may come from the graft donor. This material consisted of ileum tissue, taken about 21 days after intestinal transplant. This chain links TRBV4-2 with TRBJ2-1, with D tentatively TRBD2 (6 bases). Here the CDR3 reads CASSQEEGSASYEQFF. For the CDR3, the DNA is TGTGCCAGCAGCCAAGAGGAGGGCTCGGCATCATATGAGCAGTTCTTC.